A single sample is the source of the 29 T cell receptor beta chains below, sequenced in a study of PD-1 blockade in classical Hodgkin lymphoma (dated by TCRdb to about 2020). The receptor library was made with the immunoSEQ multiplex PCR assay. TCRdb holds this immuneACCESS table with in-frame rearrangements only. Some clones are missing; in checked studies, unresolved V genes explain under half, and the rest has no known cause. This sample is represented by about 94,000 clones; 85% to 90% of them were singletons. The ten largest clones add up to around 10% of the sample. The time point label on this specimen signifies: cycle 2 day 1 (C2D1) of nivolumab. Every trial patient had relapsed following autologous stem cell transplantation, and prior brentuximab vedotin exposure was what differed among cohorts A, B and C. The sample here was peripheral blood mononuclear cells (PBMCs), taken before the second cycle of nivolumab. The receptors originated from a human donor with classical Hodgkin lymphoma.

The rearrangement links TRBV5-1 to TRBJ2-6; 7 positions match TRBD1. The CDR3 is 15 residues long. Germline V lookup: CDR1 SGHRS, CDR2 YFSETQ. Trimming cost V 0 bases and J 8 bases; bases outside gene matches: 5. DNA of the CDR3: TGCGCCAGCAGCTTGGAGGCAGGGGGTACCAACGTCCTGACTTTC. It is translated as CASSLEAGGTNVLTF.

The chain couples TRBV5-1 to TRBJ2-7; D possibly corresponds to TRBD1 (6 bases). The CDR3 contains 13 residues. Trimming took off 4 bases at V and 1 base at J, with 9 bases between the two ends. Looked up from germline, CDR1 is SGHRS and CDR2 is YFSETQ. CDR3 sequence: CASSPGQSYEQYF. CDR3 sequence (DNA): TGCGCCAGCAGCCCCGGACAGTCCTACGAGCAGTACTTC. Drawing the rest from reference TRBV5-1 and TRBJ2-7, the complete variable domain is KAGVTQTPRYLIKTRGQQVTLSCSPISGHRSVSWYQQTPGQGLQFLFEYFSETQRNKGNFPGRFSGRQFSNSRSEMNVSTLELGDSALYLCASSPGQSYEQYFGPGTRLTVT.

The chain employs TRBV10-3 and TRBJ1-1; D uncertain. CDR3 length: 15 amino acids. Trimming removed 4 bases at V and 1 base at J, with 13 bases between. Germline CDR1 and CDR2: ENHRY and SYGVKD. In DNA form, the CDR3 reads TGTGCCATCAGTGCGGTGCCCGTGGGGAACACTGAAGCTTTCTTT. As protein: CAISAVPVGNTEAFF.

The chain recombines TRBV18 with TRBJ2-3, with a tentative D call TRBD2 (6 bases). The CDR3 length is 15 residues. Trimming cost V 4 bases and J 2 bases, with 13 bases left between them. Germline V gives CDR1 KGHSH, CDR2 LQKENI. In DNA form, the CDR3 reads TGTGCCAGCTCACGGGGGGACGGATACACAGATACGCAGTATTTT. Translation gives CASSRGDGYTDTQYF.

This chain uses TRBV28 with TRBJ2-5, with TRBD1 matching 7 bases. Germline loops: CDR1 MDHEN, CDR2 SYDVKM. CDR3 length: 14 residues. V lost 3 bases to trimming and J lost 4 bases; unmatched junction nucleotides: 5. CDR3 DNA: TGTGCCAGCAGTTTTTTAGGGGGCGGAGAGACCCAGTACTTC. Translating it yields CASSFLGGGETQYF.

This clone was seen a single time. The V and J genes are TRBV7-9 and TRBJ1-2; the D gene is possibly TRBD1 (5 bases). The CDR3 extends over 16 amino acids. V gave up 3 bases and J gave up 3 bases, with 17 bases separating them. Germline loops: CDR1 SEHNR, CDR2 FQNEAQ (reference sequence). CDR3 in amino acids: CASSFIPIQGHYGYTF. In DNA form, the CDR3 reads TGTGCCAGCAGCTTTATCCCAATTCAGGGTCACTATGGCTACACCTTC.

The chain links TRBV5-1 to TRBJ1-4; TRBD1 matches 7 bases. Germline CDR1 is SGHRS and CDR2 is YFSETQ. V shed 6 bases and J 6 bases; nucleotides not matched to a gene: 11. CDR3 length equals 15 residues. The CDR3: CASTPGGRRDEKLFF. CDR3 coding DNA: TGCGCCAGCACCCCAGGGGGGCGAAGGGATGAAAAACTGTTTTTT. The full variable domain, completed using reference TRBV5-1 and TRBJ1-4, is KAGVTQTPRYLIKTRGQQVTLSCSPISGHRSVSWYQQTPGQGLQFLFEYFSETQRNKGNFPGRFSGRQFSNSRSEMNVSTLELGDSALYLCASTPGGRRDEKLFFGSGTQLSVL.

This chain uses TRBV2 with TRBJ1-2; D gene unclear. In germline, CDR1 is SNHLY, CDR2 FYNNEI. With 11 bases removed from V and 1 base from J, the gap between germline ends came to 11 bases. The CDR3 runs to 12 residues. The chain's CDR3 is CACRFGNYGYTF. For the CDR3, the DNA is TGTGCCTGTCGGTTCGGTAACTATGGCTACACCTTC.

This chain links TRBV9 with TRBJ2-7, with 8 positions matching TRBD1. Looked up from germline, CDR1 is SGDLS and CDR2 is YYNGEE. The CDR3 runs to 14 residues. V lost 1 base to trimming and J lost 0 bases; unmatched junction nucleotides: 0. The CDR3 DNA sequence: TGTGCCAGCAGCGTACAGGGGGCCTCCTACGAGCAGTACTTC. Translation gives CASSVQGASYEQYF. The full variable domain, with the rest looked up from reference TRBV9 and TRBJ2-7, is DSGVTQTPKHLITATGQRVTLRCSPRSGDLSVYWYQQSLDQGLQFLIQYYNGEERAKGNILERFSAQQFPDLHSELNLSSLELGDSALYFCASSVQGASYEQYFGPGTRLTVT.

V and J are TRBV2 and TRBJ2-5, with TRBD2 as a possible D gene (7 bases). The CDR3 has 12 amino acids. Germline V gene lookup returns CDR1 SNHLY and CDR2 FYNNEI. V was pared by 7 bases and J by 3 bases, with 9 bases between. The CDR3 sequence: CASKGGKETQYF. CDR3 nucleotide sequence: TGTGCCAGCAAGGGGGGGAAAGAGACCCAGTACTTC.

The chain combines TRBV28 with TRBJ1-4; tentatively, D is TRBD1 (6 bases). The germline V gene encodes CDR1 MDHEN and CDR2 SYDVKM. The CDR3 runs to 14 residues. V was clipped by 3 bases and J by 14 bases, with 19 bases between them. In nucleotides, the CDR3 is TGTGCCAGCAGTTTGGTTGGGGTCAGGGGAAGCCTGTTTTTT. Protein: CASSLVGVRGSLFF. The full variable domain, rest sourced from reference TRBV28 and TRBJ1-4, is DVKVTQSSRYLVKRTGEKVFLECVQDMDHENMFWYRQDPGLGLRLIYFSYDVKMKEKGDIPEGYSVSREKKERFSLILESASTNQTSMYLCASSLVGVRGSLFFGSGTQLSVL.

The CDR3 spells CASSLGTGSSYEQYF. As DNA, the CDR3 is TGTGCCAGCAGCTTAGGGACAGGCAGCTCCTACGAGCAGTACTTC. This sequence joins TRBV7-2 and TRBJ2-7, with 7 bases aligning to TRBD1. The germline gives CDR1 SGHTA, CDR2 FQGNSA. CDR3 size: 15 residues. The V segment lost 1 base and the J segment 0 bases; nucleotides outside the gene matches: 3.

As for this clone: A single base separates this from a much larger clone, so it may be a read error. The chain is built from TRBV5-4 and TRBJ2-7; TRBD2 might be the D (6 bases). The V end lost 3 bases, the J end lost 0 bases, and 13 bases lay between the germline ends. The CDR3 length is 15 residues. From germline, CDR1 is SGHNT and CDR2 YYREEE (reference sequence). The CDR3 region has the DNA TGTGCCAGCAGCTCCCGCGGAGGGGACTCCTACGAGCAGTACTTC. It encodes CASSSRGGDSYEQYF.

This chain connects TRBV6-5 to TRBJ2-3; TRBD2 agrees at 10 bases. Germline trimming cut 8 bases from V and 4 bases from J; bases unmatched to any gene: 9. The germline V gene has CDR1 MNHEY and CDR2 SVGAGI. CDR3 size: 15 residues. In nucleotides, the CDR3 is TGTGCCAGCGGTCGACTAGCGGGCTCGTCAGATACGCAGTATTTT. Amino acid sequence: CASGRLAGSSDTQYF.

The rearrangement uses TRBV5-1 and TRBJ2-1; TRBD2 agrees at 9 bases. The length of the CDR3 is 12 residues. Germline V CDR1 and CDR2: SGHRS, YFSETQ. V lost 4 bases, J lost 15 bases, and 8 bases stayed unmatched. CDR3: CASSPVAGEGFF. DNA of the CDR3: TGCGCCAGCAGCCCGGTAGCGGGAGAGGGGTTCTTC.

This clone was recorded once. This sequence joins TRBV7-2 and TRBJ2-5, with TRBD2 as a possible D gene (7 bases). V lost 7 bases and J lost 4, with 16 bases in between. The germline V gene encodes CDR1 SGHTA and CDR2 FQGNSA. This CDR3 is built from 14 residues. CDR3 nucleotides: TGTGCCAGCACGCTTAAAGGGGGGGTAGAGACCCAGTACTTC. The encoded protein is CASTLKGGVETQYF.

The chain recombines TRBV19 with TRBJ2-1, with 11 bases fitting TRBD2. J was trimmed by 15 bases and V by 6 bases; bases with no gene match: 10. Germline-derived CDR1 and CDR2 are LNHDA and SQIVND (reference sequence). The CDR3 consists of 13 residues. The CDR3 coding sequence is TGTGCCAGTAGAGCGACCGCTAGCGGGAGGTTGTTCTTC. This codes for CASRATASGRLFF. The full variable domain, its missing parts supplied by reference TRBV19 and TRBJ2-1, is DGGITQSPKYLFRKEGQNVTLSCEQNLNHDAMYWYRQDPGQGLRLIYYSQIVNDFQKGDIAEGYSVSREKKESFPLTVTSAQKNPTAFYLCASRATASGRLFFGPGTRLTVL.

This clone was recorded only once. The rearrangement uses TRBV28 and TRBJ2-7; 10 nucleotides agree with TRBD2. Germline V gives CDR1 MDHEN, CDR2 SYDVKM. This CDR3 spans 17 amino acids. J lost 2 bases, V lost 4 bases, and 11 bases had no gene match. The CDR3 DNA sequence: TGTGCCAGCAGTTCTGGACTAGCGGTTTTTGCCCCCTACGAGCAGTACTTC. Its protein product is CASSSGLAVFAPYEQYF.

The chain combines TRBV29-1 with TRBJ2-2; 9 positions agree with TRBD2. The J segment lost 3 bases and the V segment lost 2 bases, leaving 4 bases of the junction unmatched. This CDR3 contains 15 residues. From germline, CDR1 is SQVTM and CDR2 ANQGSEA. The CDR3: CSVEISGGYTGELFF. CDR3 DNA: TGCAGCGTTGAAATTAGCGGGGGTTACACCGGGGAGCTGTTTTTT.

The chain employs TRBV7-6 and TRBJ2-3; no clear D. Germline lookup yields CDR1 SGHVS and CDR2 FNYEAQ. V lost 5 bases to trimming and J lost 5 bases, with 11 bases between them. CDR3 size: 13 residues. The CDR3 DNA reads TGTGCCAGCAGCCAGATGGAAGAAGATACGCAGTATTTT. Translated, it gives CASSQMEEDTQYF.

This clone was seen just once. The J gene is TRBJ1-4, the V gene TRBV28; no definite D call. The ends were cut back, 1 base at V and 0 bases at J, with 6 bases in the middle. The CDR3 runs to 15 residues. CDR1 and CDR2 (germline): MDHEN, SYDVKM. In nucleotides, the CDR3 is TGTGCCAGCAGTTTATTAGAAGCAACTAATGAAAAACTGTTTTTT. This sequence encodes CASSLLEATNEKLFF.

This chain connects TRBV11-2 to TRBJ1-5; the D is unclear. V was trimmed by 4 bases and J by 2 bases, leaving 15 bases between them. Per germline, CDR1 SGHAT and CDR2 FQNNGV. There are 16 residues in the CDR3. The CDR3 loop reads CASSSDGLEGNQPQHF. The CDR3 DNA follows: TGTGCCAGCAGCTCCGATGGACTGGAGGGCAATCAGCCCCAGCATTTT.

J is TRBJ2-7 and V is TRBV7-9; tentative D call: TRBD1 (7 bases). With 10 bases removed from V and 2 bases from J, the gap between germline ends came to 12 bases. Germline-derived CDR1 and CDR2 are SEHNR and FQNEAQ (reference sequence). The CDR3 sequence is 12 residues long. The CDR3 reads CATGGQTYEQYF. The CDR3 DNA follows: TGTGCCACCGGGGGACAGACCTACGAGCAGTACTTC.

J is TRBJ2-3 and V is TRBV5-1, with D maybe TRBD2 (5 bases). V was pared by 4 bases and J by 0 bases, with 9 bases between. The CDR3 is made up of 14 amino acids. Looked up from germline, CDR1 is SGHRS and CDR2 is YFSETQ. The CDR3 is CASSLWTSTDTQYF. For the CDR3, the DNA is TGCGCCAGCAGCCTATGGACTAGCACAGATACGCAGTATTTT.

V gene TRBV5-4 combines with J gene TRBJ2-1; TRBD1 matches at 10 bases. With V trimmed by 4 bases and J by 0 bases, 4 bases remained unmatched. From germline, CDR1 is SGHNT and CDR2 YYREEE (reference sequence). CDR3 length equals 16 residues. The CDR3 coding sequence is TGTGCCAGCAGCGAAGACAGGGGGCTCTCCTACAATGAGCAGTTCTTC. Its protein is CASSEDRGLSYNEQFF.

The chain links TRBV19 to TRBJ2-1; 9 nucleotides line up with TRBD2. Germline V CDR1 and CDR2: LNHDA, SQIVND (reference sequence). CDR3 length: 14 residues. V trimming: 7 bases; J trimming: 4 bases; junction bases outside the gene matches: 5. The CDR3 DNA reads as TGTGCCAGTAAACTAGCGGGCGGTTACAATGAGCAGTTCTTC. This translates into CASKLAGGYNEQFF. The complete variable domain, with remaining parts taken from reference TRBV19 and TRBJ2-1, reads DGGITQSPKYLFRKEGQNVTLSCEQNLNHDAMYWYRQDPGQGLRLIYYSQIVNDFQKGDIAEGYSVSREKKESFPLTVTSAQKNPTAFYLCASKLAGGYNEQFFGPGTRLTVL.

This chain connects TRBV27 to TRBJ2-2; the D is unclear. This CDR3 comprises 13 residues. V lost 0 bases and J 4 bases, leaving 3 bases between the germline ends. Germline V gene sequence: CDR1 MNHEY, CDR2 SMNVEV (reference sequence). CDR3 residues: CASSLSITGELFF. CDR3 coding DNA: TGTGCCAGCAGTTTATCCATCACCGGGGAGCTGTTTTTT.

The genes are TRBV2 and TRBJ1-4; D gene uncertain. V was cut by 3 bases and J by 8 bases, with 16 bases left in between. Germline V gene sequence: CDR1 SNHLY, CDR2 FYNNEI. There are 15 residues in the CDR3. Here the CDR3 DNA reads TGTGCCAGCAGTGAGTCCGAGACGGCCTTGGAAAAACTGTTTTTT. Its translation: CASSESETALEKLFF.

V gene TRBV4-1 combines with J gene TRBJ2-3; possible D gene TRBD2, 6 bases. This CDR3 has 17 amino acids. Looked up from germline, CDR1 is MGHRA and CDR2 is YSYEKL. V lost 0 bases and J lost 2, with 15 bases in between. CDR3 DNA: TGCGCCAGCAGCCAAGACCAGTTCGGGAGTGCCACAGATACGCAGTATTTT. It specifies CASSQDQFGSATDTQYF.